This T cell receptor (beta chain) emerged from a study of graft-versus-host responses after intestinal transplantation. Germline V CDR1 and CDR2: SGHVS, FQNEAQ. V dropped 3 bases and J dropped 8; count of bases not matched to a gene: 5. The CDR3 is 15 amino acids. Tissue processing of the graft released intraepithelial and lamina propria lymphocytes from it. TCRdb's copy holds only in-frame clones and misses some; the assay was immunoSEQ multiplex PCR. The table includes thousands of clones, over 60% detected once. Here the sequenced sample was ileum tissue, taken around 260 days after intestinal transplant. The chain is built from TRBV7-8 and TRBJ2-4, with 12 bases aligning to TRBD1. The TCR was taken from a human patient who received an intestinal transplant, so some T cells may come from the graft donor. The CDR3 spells CASSLEGTGGDIQYF. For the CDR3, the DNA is TGTGCCAGCAGCTTGGAGGGGACAGGGGGCGACATTCAGTACTTC. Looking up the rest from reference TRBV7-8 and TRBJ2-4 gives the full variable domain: GAGVSQSPRYKVAKRGQDVALRCDPISGHVSLFWYQQALGQGPEFLTYFQNEAQLDKSGLPSDRFFAERPEGSVSTLKIQRTQQEDSAVYLCASSLEGTGGDIQYFGAGTRLSVL.